This TCR beta chain emerged from a study of early T cells in non-severe SARS-CoV-2 infection. This clonotype was detected ten times or more. TCRdb re-called the 5' RACE reads through MiXCR, storing one row per CDR3 protein. The repertoire holds just under 90,000 distinct CDR3 sequences, with approximately 15% as singletons. This receptor was taken from an adult who was a healthcare worker with PCR-confirmed SARS-CoV-2 infection or an uninfected control (not recorded which). Sequencing was done on a sample of whole blood.

The CDR3 DNA follows: TGCAGTGCCTCACCGTGGGCGGGGACCGCTAGCACAGATACGCAGTATTTT. Encoded protein: CSASPWAGTASTDTQYF. The chain uses TRBV20-1 and TRBJ2-3; maybe TRBD2 (6 bases). This CDR3 has 17 amino acids. From germline, CDR1 is DFQATT and CDR2 SNEGSKA (reference sequence). The V gene lost 6 bases and the J gene lost 0 bases, with 22 bases spanning the gap.